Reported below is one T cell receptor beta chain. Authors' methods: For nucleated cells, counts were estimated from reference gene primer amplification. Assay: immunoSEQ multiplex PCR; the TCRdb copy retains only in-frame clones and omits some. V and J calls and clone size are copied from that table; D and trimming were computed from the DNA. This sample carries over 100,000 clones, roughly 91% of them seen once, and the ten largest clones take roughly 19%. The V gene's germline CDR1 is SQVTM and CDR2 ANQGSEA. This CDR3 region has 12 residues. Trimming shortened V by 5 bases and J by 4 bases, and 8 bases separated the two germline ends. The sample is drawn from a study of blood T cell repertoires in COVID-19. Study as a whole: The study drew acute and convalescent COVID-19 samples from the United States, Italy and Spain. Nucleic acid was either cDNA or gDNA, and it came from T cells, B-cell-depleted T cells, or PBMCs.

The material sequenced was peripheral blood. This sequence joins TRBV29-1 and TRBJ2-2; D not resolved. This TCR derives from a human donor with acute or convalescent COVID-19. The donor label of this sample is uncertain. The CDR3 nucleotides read TGCAGCGTTTATTTGGCCACCGGGGAGCTGTTTTTT. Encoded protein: CSVYLATGELFF.